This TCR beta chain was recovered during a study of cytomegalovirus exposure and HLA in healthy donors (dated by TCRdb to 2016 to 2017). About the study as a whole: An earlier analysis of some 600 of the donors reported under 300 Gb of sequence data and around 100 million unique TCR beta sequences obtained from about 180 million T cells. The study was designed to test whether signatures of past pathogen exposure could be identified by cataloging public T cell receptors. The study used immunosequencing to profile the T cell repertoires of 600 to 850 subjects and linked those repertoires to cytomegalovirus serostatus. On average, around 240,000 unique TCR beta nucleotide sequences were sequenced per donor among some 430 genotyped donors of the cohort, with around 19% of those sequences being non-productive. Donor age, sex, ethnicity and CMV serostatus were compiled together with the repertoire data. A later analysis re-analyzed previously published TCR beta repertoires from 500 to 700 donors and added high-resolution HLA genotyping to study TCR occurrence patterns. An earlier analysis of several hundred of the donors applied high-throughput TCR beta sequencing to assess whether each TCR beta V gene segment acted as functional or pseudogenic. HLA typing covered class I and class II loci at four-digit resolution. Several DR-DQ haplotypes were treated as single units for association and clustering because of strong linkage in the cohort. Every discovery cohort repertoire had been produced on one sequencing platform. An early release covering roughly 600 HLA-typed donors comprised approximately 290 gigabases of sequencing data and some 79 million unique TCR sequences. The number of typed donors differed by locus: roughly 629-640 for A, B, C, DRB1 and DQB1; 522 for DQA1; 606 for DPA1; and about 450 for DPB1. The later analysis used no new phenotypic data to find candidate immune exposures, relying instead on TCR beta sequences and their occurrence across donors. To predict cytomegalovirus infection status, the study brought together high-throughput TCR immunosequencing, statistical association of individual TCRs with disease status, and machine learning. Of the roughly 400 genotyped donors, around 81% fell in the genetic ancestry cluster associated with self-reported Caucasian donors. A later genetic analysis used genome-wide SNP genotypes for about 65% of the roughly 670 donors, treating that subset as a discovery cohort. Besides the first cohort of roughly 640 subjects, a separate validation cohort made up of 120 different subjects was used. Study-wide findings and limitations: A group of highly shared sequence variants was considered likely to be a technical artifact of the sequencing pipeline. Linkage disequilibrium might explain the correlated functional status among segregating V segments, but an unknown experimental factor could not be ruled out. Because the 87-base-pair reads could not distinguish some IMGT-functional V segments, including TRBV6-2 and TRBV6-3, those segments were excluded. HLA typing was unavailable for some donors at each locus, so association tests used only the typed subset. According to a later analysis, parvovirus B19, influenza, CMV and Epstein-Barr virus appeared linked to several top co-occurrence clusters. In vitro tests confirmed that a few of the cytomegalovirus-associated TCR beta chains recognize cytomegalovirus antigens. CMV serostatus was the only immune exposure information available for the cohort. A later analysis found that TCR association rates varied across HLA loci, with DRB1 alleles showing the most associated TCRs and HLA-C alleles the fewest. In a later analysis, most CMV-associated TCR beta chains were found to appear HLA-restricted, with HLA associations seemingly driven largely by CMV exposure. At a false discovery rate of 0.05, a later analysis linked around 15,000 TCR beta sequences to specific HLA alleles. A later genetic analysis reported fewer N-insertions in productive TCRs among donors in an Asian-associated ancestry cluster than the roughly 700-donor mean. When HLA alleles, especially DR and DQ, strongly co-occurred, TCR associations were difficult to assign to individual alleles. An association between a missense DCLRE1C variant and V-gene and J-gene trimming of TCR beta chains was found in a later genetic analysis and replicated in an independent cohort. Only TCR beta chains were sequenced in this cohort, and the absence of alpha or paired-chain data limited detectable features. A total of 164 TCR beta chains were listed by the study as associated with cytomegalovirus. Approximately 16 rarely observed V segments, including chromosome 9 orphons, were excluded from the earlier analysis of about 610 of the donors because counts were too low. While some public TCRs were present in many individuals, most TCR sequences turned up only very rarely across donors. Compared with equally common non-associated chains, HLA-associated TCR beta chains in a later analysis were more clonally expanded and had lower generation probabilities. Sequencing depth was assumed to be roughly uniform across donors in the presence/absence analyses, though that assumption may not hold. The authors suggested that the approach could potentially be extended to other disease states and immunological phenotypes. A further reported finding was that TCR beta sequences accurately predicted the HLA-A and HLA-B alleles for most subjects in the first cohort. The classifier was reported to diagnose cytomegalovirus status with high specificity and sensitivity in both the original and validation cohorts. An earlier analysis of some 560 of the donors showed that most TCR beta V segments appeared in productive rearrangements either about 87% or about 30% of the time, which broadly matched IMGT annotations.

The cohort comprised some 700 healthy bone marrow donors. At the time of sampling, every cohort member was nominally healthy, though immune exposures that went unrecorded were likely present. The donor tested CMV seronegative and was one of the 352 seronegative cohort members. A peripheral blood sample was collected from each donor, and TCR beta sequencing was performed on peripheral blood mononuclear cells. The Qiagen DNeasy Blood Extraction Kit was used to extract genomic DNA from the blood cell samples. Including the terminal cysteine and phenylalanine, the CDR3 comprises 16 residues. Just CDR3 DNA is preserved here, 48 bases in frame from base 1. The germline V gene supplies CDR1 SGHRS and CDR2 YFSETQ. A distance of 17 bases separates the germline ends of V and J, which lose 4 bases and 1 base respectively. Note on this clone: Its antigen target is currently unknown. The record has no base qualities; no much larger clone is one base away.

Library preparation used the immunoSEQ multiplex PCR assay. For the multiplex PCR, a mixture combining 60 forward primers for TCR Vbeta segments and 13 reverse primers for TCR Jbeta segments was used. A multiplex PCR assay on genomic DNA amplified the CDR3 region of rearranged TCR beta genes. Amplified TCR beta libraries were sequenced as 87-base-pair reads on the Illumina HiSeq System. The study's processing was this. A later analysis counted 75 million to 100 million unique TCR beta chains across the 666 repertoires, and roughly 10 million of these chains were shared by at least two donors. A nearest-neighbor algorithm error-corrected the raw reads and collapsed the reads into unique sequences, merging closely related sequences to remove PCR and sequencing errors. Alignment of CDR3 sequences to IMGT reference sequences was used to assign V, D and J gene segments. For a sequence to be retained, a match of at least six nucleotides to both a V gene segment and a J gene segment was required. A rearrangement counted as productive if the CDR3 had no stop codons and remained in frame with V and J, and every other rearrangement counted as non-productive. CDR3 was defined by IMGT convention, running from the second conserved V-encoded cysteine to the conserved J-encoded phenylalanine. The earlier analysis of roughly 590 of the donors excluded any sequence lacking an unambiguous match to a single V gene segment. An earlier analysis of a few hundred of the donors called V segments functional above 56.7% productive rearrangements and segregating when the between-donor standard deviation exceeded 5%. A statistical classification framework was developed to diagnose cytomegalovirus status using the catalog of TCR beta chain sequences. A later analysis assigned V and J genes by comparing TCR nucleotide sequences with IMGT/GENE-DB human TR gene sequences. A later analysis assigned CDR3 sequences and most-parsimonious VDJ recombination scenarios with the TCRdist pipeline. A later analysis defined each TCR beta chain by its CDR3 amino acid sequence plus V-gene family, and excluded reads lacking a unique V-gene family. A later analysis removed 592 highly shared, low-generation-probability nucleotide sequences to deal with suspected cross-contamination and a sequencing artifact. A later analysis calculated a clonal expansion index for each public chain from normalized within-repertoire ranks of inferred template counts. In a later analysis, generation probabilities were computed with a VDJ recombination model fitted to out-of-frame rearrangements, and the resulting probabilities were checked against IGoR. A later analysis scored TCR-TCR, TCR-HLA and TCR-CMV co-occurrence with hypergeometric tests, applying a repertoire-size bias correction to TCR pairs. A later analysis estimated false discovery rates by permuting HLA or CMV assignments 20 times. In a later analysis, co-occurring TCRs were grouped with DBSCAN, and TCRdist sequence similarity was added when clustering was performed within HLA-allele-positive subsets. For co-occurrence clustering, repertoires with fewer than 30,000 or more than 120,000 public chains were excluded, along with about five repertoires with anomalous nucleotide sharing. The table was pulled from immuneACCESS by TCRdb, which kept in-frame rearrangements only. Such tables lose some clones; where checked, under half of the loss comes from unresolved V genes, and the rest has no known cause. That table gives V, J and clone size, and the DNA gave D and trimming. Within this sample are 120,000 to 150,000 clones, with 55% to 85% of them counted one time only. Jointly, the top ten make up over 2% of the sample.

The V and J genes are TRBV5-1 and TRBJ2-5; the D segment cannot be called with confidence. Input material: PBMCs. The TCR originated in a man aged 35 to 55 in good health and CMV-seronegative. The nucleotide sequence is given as TGCGCCAGCAGCCAAACCGAAGTCTACTTCCAAGAGACCCAGTACTTC. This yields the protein CASSQTEVYFQETQYF.